These T cell receptor beta chains were read from a single sample in a study of T cell changes during pregnancy in multiple sclerosis. TCRdb keeps only in-frame clones here, not all; method: immunoSEQ multiplex PCR. Here the sample spans approximately 47,000 clones, 70% to 90% being singletons. The source was peripheral blood, collected in the first trimester of pregnancy. Receptors were obtained from a female donor with multiple sclerosis, enrolled in a pregnancy study. Both conserved end residues are part of each CDR3. D genes are given only for firm matches. Part of the rows lack a size; the others show once, few, many or a class for expanded clones.

V: TRBV25-1; J: TRBJ1-2; length: 12; D: TRBD1; size: few; DNA: TGTGCCAGCAGTCCAGGGGGCTATGGCTACACCTTC; CDR3: CASSPGGYGYTF
V: TRBV10-3; J: TRBJ2-2; length: 15; D: TRBD1; size: .; DNA: TGTGCCATCAGGACAGGGGGCGCGGACACCGGGGAGCTGTTTTTT; CDR3: CAIRTGGADTGELFF
V: TRBV27; J: TRBJ1-4; length: 16; D: .; size: once; DNA: TGTGCCAGCGGGCCGGTGGGAGGAGCAGCGAATGAAAAACTGTTTTTT; CDR3: CASGPVGGAANEKLFF
V: TRBV2; J: TRBJ1-2; length: 16; D: TRBD1; size: .; DNA: TGTGCCAGCAGGGGATTTGGGACAGTCGTTAACTATGGCTACACCTTC; CDR3: CASRGFGTVVNYGYTF
V: TRBV19; J: TRBJ2-1; length: 14; D: TRBD2; size: once; DNA: TGTGCCTCCGGCGTGGGCGGGGGGTGGAATGAGCAGTTCTTC; CDR3: CASGVGGGWNEQFF
V: TRBV4-1; J: TRBJ2-2; length: 14; D: .; size: medium-sized; DNA: TGCGCCAGCAGCCAAGTGCCGACTGGCGGGGAGCTGTTTTTT; CDR3: CASSQVPTGGELFF
V: TRBV29-1; J: TRBJ1-2; length: 12; D: TRBD1; size: .; DNA: TGCAGCGTTGCGTACAGGGGAAGAGACTACACCTTC; CDR3: CSVAYRGRDYTF
V: TRBV7-8; J: TRBJ1-5; length: 16; D: TRBD1; size: once; DNA: TGTGCCAGCAGCTTTGAAGACAGGGGAGAATATCAGCCCCAGCATTTT; CDR3: CASSFEDRGEYQPQHF
V: TRBV4-1; J: TRBJ1-2; length: 16; D: .; size: .; DNA: TGCGCCAGCAGCCACCCGACTACATACAGAGCTGGTGGCTACACCTTC; CDR3: CASSHPTTYRAGGYTF
V: TRBV2; J: TRBJ1-2; length: 14; D: TRBD1; size: .; DNA: TGTGCCAGCAGTTACTACAGGGGTACGGATGGCTACACCTTC; CDR3: CASSYYRGTDGYTF
V: TRBV5-1; J: TRBJ1-6; length: 17; D: .; size: medium-sized; DNA: TGCGCCAGCAGCCAGAGTCAGGGGAGCCAGCTTAATTCACCCCTCCACTTT; CDR3: CASSQSQGSQLNSPLHF
V: TRBV27; J: TRBJ1-2; length: 14; D: TRBD1; size: few; DNA: TGTGCCAGCAAATTAAGGGACAGCCACTATGGCTACACCTTC; CDR3: CASKLRDSHYGYTF
V: TRBV7-6; J: TRBJ2-7; length: 15; D: TRBD1; size: .; DNA: TGTGCCAGCAGTAGGACAGGGGGGAGTGTCTACGAGCAGTACTTC; CDR3: CASSRTGGSVYEQYF
V: TRBV6-6; J: TRBJ2-2; length: 14; D: .; size: .; DNA: TGTGCCAGCCGGGACACCGGGAAAACCGGGGAGCTGTTTTTT; CDR3: CASRDTGKTGELFF
V: TRBV18; J: TRBJ1-1; length: 14; D: .; size: few; DNA: TGTGCCAGCTCACCAGCCGCTGGACAGTTTGAAGCTTTCTTT; CDR3: CASSPAAGQFEAFF
V: TRBV19; J: TRBJ2-5; length: 13; D: TRBD2; size: .; DNA: TGTGCCAGTAGTATCCCTAGCGGAGAGACCCAGTACTTC; CDR3: CASSIPSGETQYF
V: TRBV6-1; J: TRBJ1-5; length: 13; D: .; size: few; DNA: TGTGCCAGCACCTTTGTAAGCAATCAGCCCCAGCATTTT; CDR3: CASTFVSNQPQHF
V: TRBV4-1; J: TRBJ1-2; length: 15; D: .; size: .; DNA: TGCGCCAGCAGCCAAGAAGGCAGGGGACCCTCTGGCTACACCTTC; CDR3: CASSQEGRGPSGYTF
V: TRBV5-6; J: TRBJ1-4; length: 14; D: .; size: .; DNA: TGTGCCAGCAGCCTCGTGGCAGGGAATGAAAAACTGTTTTTT; CDR3: CASSLVAGNEKLFF
V: TRBV7-3; J: TRBJ2-7; length: 11; D: TRBD1; size: .; DNA: TGTGCCAGCAGCGCCGGGACAGGGCTGTACTTC; CDR3: CASSAGTGLYF
V: TRBV9; J: TRBJ1-5; length: 16; D: .; size: .; DNA: TGTGCCAGCAGCGTGACGGGGGATCACAGCAATCAGCCCCAGCATTTT; CDR3: CASSVTGDHSNQPQHF
V: TRBV6-5; J: TRBJ1-1; length: 13; D: .; size: medium-sized; DNA: TGTGCCGTCTCCCCCCTGTCCGGGGAGGAAGCTTTCTTT; CDR3: CAVSPLSGEEAFF
V: TRBV18; J: TRBJ1-1; length: 16; D: .; size: few; DNA: TGTGCCAGCTCACCGTTCGATACAGGCGACATCACTGAAGCTTTCTTT; CDR3: CASSPFDTGDITEAFF
V: TRBV4-1; J: TRBJ1-4; length: 15; D: .; size: .; DNA: TGCGCCAGCAGCCAAGGCAGGGGCCTAAATGAAAAACTGTTTTTT; CDR3: CASSQGRGLNEKLFF
V: TRBV28; J: TRBJ1-5; length: 14; D: TRBD1; size: .; DNA: TGTGCCAGCAGTTCGACAGGGTGGAATCAGCCCCAGCATTTT; CDR3: CASSSTGWNQPQHF
V: TRBV6-1; J: TRBJ2-4; length: 14; D: .; size: .; DNA: TGTGCCAGCCGTAAGTCAGGGCGATCGGACATTCAGTACTTC; CDR3: CASRKSGRSDIQYF
V: TRBV6-4; J: TRBJ2-1; length: 14; D: .; size: .; DNA: TGTGCCAGCAGTGAAAGCGGCTCCTACAATGAGCAGTTCTTC; CDR3: CASSESGSYNEQFF
V: TRBV6-6; J: TRBJ1-6; length: 15; D: TRBD1; size: .; DNA: TGTGCCAGCAGTAACCGACAGGGTGAAGGTTCACCCCTCCACTTT; CDR3: CASSNRQGEGSPLHF
V: TRBV28; J: TRBJ1-5; length: 15; D: .; size: once; DNA: TGTGCCAGCGTCGCGTGGGGGGATAGCAATCAGCCCCAGCATTTT; CDR3: CASVAWGDSNQPQHF
V: TRBV28; J: TRBJ2-7; length: 16; D: .; size: .; DNA: TGTGCCAGCAGTTTAAGACCAGGGGGGCGTGAGGACGAGCAGTACTTC; CDR3: CASSLRPGGREDEQYF
V: TRBV28; J: TRBJ2-3; length: 15; D: .; size: .; DNA: TGTGCCAGCAGTCCCCGCGGGGAAAGCACAGATACGCAGTATTTT; CDR3: CASSPRGESTDTQYF
V: TRBV30; J: TRBJ2-3; length: 14; D: TRBD1; size: .; DNA: TGTGCCTGGAGTGTGGCAGGGGGCCCAGATACGCAGTATTTT; CDR3: CAWSVAGGPDTQYF
V: TRBV7-3; J: TRBJ1-2; length: 19; D: .; size: .; DNA: TGTGCCAGCAGCTTATCCGGTAGTGGGGGCCCCTTGAAAAGGAATGGCTACACCTTC; CDR3: CASSLSGSGGPLKRNGYTF
V: TRBV4-3; J: TRBJ2-6; length: 17; D: .; size: .; DNA: TGCGCCAGCAGCCAAGCCGATTCAGGCTCTGGGGCCAACGTCCTGACTTTC; CDR3: CASSQADSGSGANVLTF
V: TRBV6-6; J: TRBJ1-4; length: 13; D: .; size: .; DNA: TGTGCCAGCACCCGCCGGGGAGGAGAAAAACTGTTTTTT; CDR3: CASTRRGGEKLFF
V: TRBV27; J: TRBJ1-6; length: 13; D: TRBD1; size: .; DNA: TGTGCCAGCAGTTTTCAGGGGGGATCACCCCTCCACTTT; CDR3: CASSFQGGSPLHF
V: TRBV19; J: TRBJ1-2; length: 16; D: TRBD1; size: few; DNA: TGTGCCAGTATCGACAGGGTGAGGGGCCTAAACTATGGCTACACCTTC; CDR3: CASIDRVRGLNYGYTF
V: TRBV6-5; J: TRBJ1-2; length: 13; D: .; size: .; DNA: TGTGCCAGCAGCCCAACAGGAATCTATGGCTACACCTTC; CDR3: CASSPTGIYGYTF
V: TRBV27; J: TRBJ1-5; length: 14; D: .; size: .; DNA: TGTGCCAGCACCCCCGTGGGGGCCAGTCAGCCCCAGCATTTT; CDR3: CASTPVGASQPQHF
V: TRBV5-1; J: TRBJ2-5; length: 13; D: .; size: once; DNA: TGCGCCAGCAGCTTGGGACAGAAGGAGACCCAGTACTTC; CDR3: CASSLGQKETQYF